This T cell receptor beta chain was captured in a study of cytotoxic CD8 clonotypes in ibrutinib-treated CLL. Study-level background: With a range of 6 to 36, the median treatment time before response samples were taken was 12 to 13 months.

The table came from immunoSEQ multiplex PCR; TCRdb's copy has only in-frame clones and leaves some out. The sample holds roughly 180,000 clones; roughly four fifths are singletons and the top ten take around 4.5%. The germline gives CDR1 SGHAT, CDR2 FQNNGV. Germline trimming cut 6 bases from V and 2 bases from J; bases unmatched to any gene: 5. The CDR3 is 14 amino acids. The sequencing used PBMCs, collected after 24 months of ibrutinib treatment. This chain uses TRBV11-2 with TRBJ2-7; the match to TRBD2 covers 9 bases. The TCR sequence derives from a human donor with chronic lymphocytic leukemia. DNA for the CDR3: TGTGCCAGCAGTAGGGCTAGCGGGACCTACGAGCAGTACTTC. It translates to CASSRASGTYEQYF.